This paragraph reports one T cell receptor beta chain. The PCR contained 60 Vbeta and 13 Jbeta primers. Repertoires were generated with immunoSEQ multiplex PCR, while TCRdb's copy carries only in-frame clones and drops some. This table holds some 70,000 clones. The data were obtained in a study of cytomegalovirus exposure and HLA in healthy donors. The CDR3 runs to 11 residues. In germline, CDR1 is GTSNPN, CDR2 SVGIG (reference sequence). Sequencing was performed on PBMCs. This TCR came from a female donor in good health and CMV-seropositive. The rearrangement links TRBV30 to TRBJ1-1, with 10 positions matching TRBD1. Here the CDR3 reads CAGQGDTEAFF. The CDR3 DNA follows: TGTGCAGGACAGGGGGACACTGAAGCTTTCTTT.